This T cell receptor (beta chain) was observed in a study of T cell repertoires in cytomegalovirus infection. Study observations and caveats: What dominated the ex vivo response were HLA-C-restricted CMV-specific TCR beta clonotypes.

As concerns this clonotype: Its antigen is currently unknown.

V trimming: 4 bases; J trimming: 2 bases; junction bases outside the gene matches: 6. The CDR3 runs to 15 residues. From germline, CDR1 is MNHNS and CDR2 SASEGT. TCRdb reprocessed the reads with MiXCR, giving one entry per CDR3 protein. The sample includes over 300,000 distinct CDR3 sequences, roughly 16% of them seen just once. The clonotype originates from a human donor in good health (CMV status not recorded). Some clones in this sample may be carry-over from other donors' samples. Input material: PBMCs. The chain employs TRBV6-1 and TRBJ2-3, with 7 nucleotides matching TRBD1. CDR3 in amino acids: CASSGQGGNTDTQYF. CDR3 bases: TGTGCCAGCAGTGGACAGGGTGGTAACACAGATACGCAGTATTTT.